This T cell receptor (beta chain) was captured by sequencing in a study of cytomegalovirus exposure and HLA in healthy donors. Broader study findings: Follow-up analysis later connected one missense variant in DCLRE1C with trimming of TCR beta V- and J-genes.

Amplification used 60 Vbeta primers and 13 Jbeta primers. Sequencing was performed with immunoSEQ multiplex PCR; in TCRdb, only in-frame clones are kept and a portion is missing. The sample yields about 140,000 clones, around four fifths seen once. The CDR3 spans 17 residues. V dropped 0 bases and J dropped 2 bases, with 17 bases sitting between them. Germline CDR1 and CDR2: LNHNV and YYDKDF (reference sequence). Turning to this clone: Its antigen is not known.

The rearrangement links TRBV15 to TRBJ2-7; tentatively, D is TRBD2 (6 bases). Material: PBMCs. This receptor was identified in a female donor in good health and CMV-seronegative. The CDR3 region is CATSRDIGRGITYEQYF. In DNA, the CDR3 is TGTGCCACCAGCAGAGACATTGGTCGCGGGATTACCTACGAGCAGTACTTC.